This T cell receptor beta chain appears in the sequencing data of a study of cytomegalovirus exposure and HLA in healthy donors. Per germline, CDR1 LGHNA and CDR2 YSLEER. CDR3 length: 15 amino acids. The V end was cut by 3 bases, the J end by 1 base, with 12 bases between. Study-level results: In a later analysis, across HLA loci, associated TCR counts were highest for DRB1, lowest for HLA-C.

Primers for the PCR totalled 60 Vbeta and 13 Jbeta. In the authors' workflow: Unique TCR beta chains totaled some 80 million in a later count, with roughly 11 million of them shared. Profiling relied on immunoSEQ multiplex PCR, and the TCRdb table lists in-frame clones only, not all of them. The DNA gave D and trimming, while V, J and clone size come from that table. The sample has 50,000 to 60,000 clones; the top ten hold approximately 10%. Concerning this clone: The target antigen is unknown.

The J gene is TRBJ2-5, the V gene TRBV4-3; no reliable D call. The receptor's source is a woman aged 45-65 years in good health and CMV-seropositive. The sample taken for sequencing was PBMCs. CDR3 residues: CASSHLPGAQETQYF. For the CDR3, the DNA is TGCGCCAGCAGCCATCTCCCCGGAGCCCAAGAGACCCAGTACTTC.